Below, 24 T cell receptor beta chains from the same sample are listed, as sequenced in a study of CD8 T cells in Susac syndrome. The RNA, about 0.5 to 1 ug, was put through reverse transcription using random hexamers. Each CDR3 protein is one row after TCRdb ran MiXCR on the immunoSEQ multiplex PCR reads. The sample has 150,000 to 200,000 distinct CDR3 sequences; around 94% are singletons. The sequenced sample consisted of CD4+ T cells from PBMCs. These receptors were collected from a human donor with Susac syndrome.

V is TRBV7-8 and J is TRBJ2-7, with 8 bases fitting TRBD2. Germline assignment: CDR1 SGHVS and CDR2 FQNEAQ. This CDR3 is built from 16 residues. With 5 bases clipped from V and 1 base from J, the junction kept 10 bases outside the gene matches. The CDR3 DNA is TGTGCCAGCAGCCGTAGCGGGACGGGCCCTTCCTACGAGCAGTACTTC. Its translation is CASSRSGTGPSYEQYF.

The genes are TRBV7-6 and TRBJ1-4; D might be TRBD1 (5 bases). Trimming removed 5 bases from V and 5 bases from J, with 21 bases in between. The CDR3 loop spans 17 amino acids. Germline V lookup: CDR1 SGHVS, CDR2 FNYEAQ. Written as DNA, the CDR3 is TGTGCCAGCAGCCCCAGCCCCCTGACAGTTCCGAATGAAAAACTGTTTTTT. Translation: CASSPSPLTVPNEKLFF.

The rearrangement joins TRBV24-1 to TRBJ2-1; the D gene is possibly TRBD1 (6 bases). The CDR3 is 15 residues long. Between the trimmed V and J ends, which lost 3 bases and 5 bases, there was a span of 13 bases. CDR1 and CDR2 from the germline V gene are KGHDR and SFDVKD. CDR3 amino acids: CATSDPGPGDNEQFF. CDR3 nucleotide sequence: TGTGCCACCAGTGATCCGGGACCAGGGGACAATGAGCAGTTCTTC.

This clonotype was seen a few times. V usage is TRBV7-2 and J usage is TRBJ2-2, with 9 bases identical to TRBD1. The CDR3 has 16 residues. Germline V gene data show CDR1 as SGHTA and CDR2 as FQGNSA. V gave up 5 bases and J gave up 4 bases; unmatched junction bases: 8. The chain's CDR3 is CASSQRTGVPTGELFF. The CDR3 DNA follows: TGTGCCAGCAGCCAAAGGACAGGGGTACCCACCGGGGAGCTGTTTTTT.

The genes are TRBV2 and TRBJ2-6, with 9 bases lining up with TRBD1. Trimming took 5 bases from V and 3 from J; bases not matched to a gene: 14. CDR1 is SNHLY and CDR2 is FYNNEI in the germline V gene. This CDR3 is built from 19 residues. This CDR3 is CASSLPGQGRFGGANVLTF. CDR3 DNA: TGTGCCAGCAGTCTTCCGGGACAGGGCCGATTTGGTGGGGCCAACGTCCTGACTTTC.

This sequence joins TRBV21-1 and TRBJ2-7; the table's D call TRBD1 went unverified against the DNA. TRBV21-1 represents a pseudogene. The CDR3 is made up of 19 amino acids. CDR3 DNA: TGTGCCAGCAGCAAATCTTCCCCCGGGACAGGGACTACAAGCTACGAGCAGTACTTC. Amino acids: CASSKSSPGTGTTSYEQYF.

The chain links TRBV25-1 to TRBJ2-4; D unresolved. This CDR3 has 15 residues. Trimming shortened V by 5 bases and J by 0 bases, and 11 bases separated the two germline ends. Germline-derived CDR1 and CDR2 are MGHDK and SYGVNS. CDR3 in amino acids: CASSTTSLAKNIQYF. For the CDR3, the DNA is TGTGCCAGCAGTACTACCTCCCTAGCCAAAAACATTCAGTACTTC.

The genes are TRBV6-6 and TRBJ1-2; TRBD1 matches 9 bases. Germline CDR1 reads MNHNY; CDR2 reads SVGAGI (reference sequence). The CDR3 length is 15 residues. V was pared by 2 bases and J by 7 bases, with 8 bases of the junction left unmatched. The CDR3 spells CASSYRDRAKGGYTF. The CDR3 DNA reads as TGTGCCAGCAGTTACCGGGACAGGGCGAAGGGTGGCTACACCTTC.

The chain couples TRBV4-3 to TRBJ2-5; D is possibly TRBD1 (6 bases). Germline loops: CDR1 LGHNA, CDR2 YSLEER. The CDR3 sequence is 15 residues long. With 0 bases removed from V and 7 bases from J, the gap between germline ends came to 15 bases. CDR3 sequence (DNA): TGCGCCAGCAGCCAAGATCTGGGGGCTGAAGGGACCCAGTACTTC. Its translation is CASSQDLGAEGTQYF.

This clonotype was seen just once. CDR3 DNA sequence: TGTGCCAGCAGCAACCAGGGGGGACAGGGGGAAGAGGAGGATGGCTACACCTTC. It translates to CASSNQGGQGEEEDGYTF. The rearrangement uses TRBV9 and TRBJ1-2; 11 bases fit TRBD1. The J segment lost 6 bases and the V segment lost 4 bases, leaving 17 bases of the junction unmatched. In germline, CDR1 is SGDLS, CDR2 YYNGEE. There are 18 residues in the CDR3.

This chain links TRBV29-1 with TRBJ1-2; 7 nucleotides match TRBD1. Germline V gives CDR1 SQVTM, CDR2 ANQGSEA. This CDR3 comprises 14 residues. V dropped 6 bases and J dropped 2; count of bases not matched to a gene: 9. CDR3: CSVGRGQDNYGYTF. The CDR3 DNA reads as TGCAGCGTGGGGAGGGGGCAGGACAACTATGGCTACACCTTC.

This rearrangement joins TRBV25-1 to TRBJ2-1; 7 positions agree with TRBD1. V lost 3 bases to trimming and J lost 0 bases; unmatched junction nucleotides: 5. CDR1 is MGHDK and CDR2 is SYGVNS in the germline V gene. This CDR3 is built from 16 residues. The chain's CDR3 is CASSEPQGSSYNEQFF. The CDR3 DNA reads as TGTGCCAGCAGTGAGCCACAGGGGAGCTCCTACAATGAGCAGTTCTTC.

The chain couples TRBV6-5 to TRBJ1-6; maybe TRBD1 (5 bases). V lost 6 bases to trimming and J lost 7 bases, with 10 bases between them. The CDR3 runs 13 residues. CDR1 and CDR2 from the germline V gene are MNHEY and SVGAGI. The CDR3 DNA reads as TGTGCCAGCAGCCAAGGGGTAAATTCACCCCTCCACTTT. This gives the protein CASSQGVNSPLHF.

This clonotype turned up a few times. This chain links TRBV2 with TRBJ2-5; the D gene is possibly TRBD2 (6 bases). The CDR3 contains 11 residues. V was cut by 8 bases and J by 2 bases, with 6 bases left in between. Germline assignment: CDR1 SNHLY and CDR2 FYNNEI. The chain's CDR3 is CASRGQETQYF. The CDR3 DNA sequence: TGTGCCAGCCGGGGGCAAGAGACCCAGTACTTC. Full variable domain (outside the CDR3, taken from reference TRBV2 and TRBJ2-5): EPEVTQTPSHQVTQMGQEVILRCVPISNHLYFYWYRQILGQKVEFLVSFYNNEISEKSEIFDDQFSVERPDGSNFTLKIRSTKLEDSAMYFCASRGQETQYFGPGTRLLVL.

This chain joins TRBV28 and TRBJ1-5; D ambiguous. Per the germline V gene, CDR1 is MDHEN and CDR2 is SYDVKM. The CDR3 is made up of 14 amino acids. Trimming shortened V by 2 bases and J by 3 bases, and 8 bases separated the two germline ends. CDR3 region: CASSLSGNNQPQHF. CDR3 nucleotide sequence: TGTGCCAGCAGTTTAAGCGGGAACAATCAGCCCCAGCATTTT.

CDR3 in DNA: TGTGCCAGCAGTTATCGGGGCGGAGATGACTACGAGCAGTACTTC. Protein: CASSYRGGDDYEQYF. The V gene is TRBV6-2 or TRBV6-3, the J gene TRBJ2-7; D tentatively reads TRBD1 or TRBD2 (5 bases each). V was cut by 3 bases and J by 3 bases, with 15 bases left in between. Germline loops: CDR1 MNHEY, CDR2 SVGEGT. This CDR3 spans 15 amino acids.

V and J are TRBV5-1 and TRBJ2-1; 7 bases match TRBD1. The germline V gene encodes CDR1 SGHRS and CDR2 YFSETQ. This CDR3 is 14 amino acids long. V shed 4 bases, J shed 5 bases, and the junction held 6 bases outside the gene matches. CDR3 loop: CASSPGGPHNEQFF. Here the CDR3 DNA reads TGCGCCAGCAGCCCAGGGGGACCCCACAATGAGCAGTTCTTC.

This clonotype was observed once. The V gene is TRBV5-1, the J gene TRBJ1-1; D ambiguous. The CDR3 consists of 13 residues. With 5 bases removed from V and 2 bases from J, the gap between germline ends came to 10 bases. Germline V gives CDR1 SGHRS, CDR2 YFSETQ. This CDR3 is CASRLDINTEAFF. The CDR3 coding sequence is TGCGCCAGCAGGCTCGACATCAACACTGAAGCTTTCTTT.

The DNA for the CDR3 is TGCAGTGCTAGAAGCAGGGGGACTGACTATGGCTACACCTTC. Protein product: CSARSRGTDYGYTF. V usage is TRBV20-1 and J usage is TRBJ1-2; 7 bases fit TRBD1. From germline, CDR1 is DFQATT and CDR2 SNEGSKA (reference sequence). Trimming at V came to 2 bases and at J to 3 bases, leaving 6 bases not matched to a gene. The CDR3 loop spans 14 amino acids.

The rearrangement uses TRBV24-1 and TRBJ2-2; TRBD1 matches 7 bases. The CDR3 is made up of 15 amino acids. The germline gives CDR1 KGHDR, CDR2 SFDVKD. V trimming: 12 bases; J trimming: 4 bases; junction bases outside the gene matches: 13. CDR3 amino acids: CAVEDWAGGTGELFF. The CDR3 DNA reads TGTGCCGTGGAGGATTGGGCAGGGGGCACCGGGGAGCTGTTTTTT.

This chain uses TRBV29-1 with TRBJ2-1, with 10 positions matching TRBD1. V gave up 7 bases and J gave up 8 bases; unmatched junction bases: 8. The CDR3 is made up of 13 amino acids. Germline CDR1 SQVTM, CDR2 ANQGSEA. The CDR3 is CSGRDRGAYEQFF. CDR3 nucleotides: TGCAGCGGCCGGGACAGGGGCGCCTATGAGCAGTTCTTC.

The chain joins TRBV7-7 to TRBJ2-5; 12 bases align to TRBD2. Germline V gene lookup returns CDR1 SSHAT and CDR2 FNYEAQ (reference sequence). This CDR3 has 14 amino acids. The V and J ends lost 5 bases and 5 bases, in that order; junction bases with no gene match: 3. The CDR3 loop is CASSRLAGVETQYF. The CDR3 nucleotides are TGTGCCAGCAGCCGACTAGCGGGAGTGGAGACCCAGTACTTC. Supplemented by reference TRBV7-7 and TRBJ2-5, the full variable domain reads GAGVSQSPRYKVTKRGQDVTLRCDPISSHATLYWYQQALGQGPEFLTYFNYEAQPDKSGLPSDRFSAERPEGSISTLTIQRTEQRDSAMYRCASSRLAGVETQYFGPGTRLLVL.

The V gene is TRBV7-9, the J gene TRBJ2-3, with 8 nucleotides matching TRBD2. This CDR3 has 15 amino acids. Trimming took 2 bases from V and 1 from J; bases not matched to a gene: 2. Per the germline V gene, CDR1 is SEHNR and CDR2 is FQNEAQ (reference sequence). CDR3 region: CASSLLRGGTDTQYF. The CDR3 DNA is TGTGCCAGCAGCTTACTGCGGGGGGGCACAGATACGCAGTATTTT.

The V and J genes are TRBV29-1 and TRBJ2-7; TRBD2 matches 8 bases. This CDR3 has 13 residues. CDR1 and CDR2 (germline): SQVTM, ANQGSEA. The ends lost 4 bases at V and 3 bases at J; junction bases unmatched: 5. DNA for the CDR3: TGCAGCGTTGGAGCGGGAGTCGACTACGAGCAGTACTTC. Amino acids: CSVGAGVDYEQYF.